This TCR beta chain originates from a study of shared clonotypes between healthy human individuals. General observations from the study: What naive subsets generally showed was a larger estimated richness than memory subsets showed. The naive CD4 repertoires of a handful of donors were compared, and 5% to 6.5% of clonotypes were shared. Blood was the only sampled material, and tissue repertoires likely differ.

Profiling relied on immunoSEQ multiplex PCR, and the TCRdb table lists in-frame clones only, not all of them. The sample contains approximately 1,500,000 clones, 95% to 99% of which appear only once. The CDR3 runs 14 residues. Germline loops: CDR1 SGDLS, CDR2 YYNGEE. The V gene lost 0 bases and the J gene lost 0 bases, with 7 bases spanning the gap. About this clone itself: No antigen is known for it. The sample has other DNA sequences that encode this CDR3 too.

The J gene is TRBJ2-7, the V gene TRBV9, with a possible D match to TRBD2 (5 bases). Sequenced sample: naive CD4+ T cells sorted from blood. Subset in this sample: CD45RA+ positively selected. This sequence originates from a man aged 25-45 years in good health. The CDR3 loop is CASSVAGLSYEQYF. CDR3 nucleotide sequence: TGTGCCAGCAGCGTAGCCGGACTCTCCTACGAGCAGTACTTC.